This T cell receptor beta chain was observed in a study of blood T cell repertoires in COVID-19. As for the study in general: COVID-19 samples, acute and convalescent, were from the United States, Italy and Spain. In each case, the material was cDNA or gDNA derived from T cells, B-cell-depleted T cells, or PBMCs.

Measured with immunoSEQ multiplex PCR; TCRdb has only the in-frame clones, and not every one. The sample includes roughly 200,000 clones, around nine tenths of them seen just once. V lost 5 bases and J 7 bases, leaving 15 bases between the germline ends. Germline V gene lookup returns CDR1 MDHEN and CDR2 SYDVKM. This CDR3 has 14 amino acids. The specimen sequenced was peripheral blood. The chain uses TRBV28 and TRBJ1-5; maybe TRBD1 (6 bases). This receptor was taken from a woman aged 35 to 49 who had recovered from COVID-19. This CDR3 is CASSQQGNAQPQHF. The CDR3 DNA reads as TGTGCCAGCAGTCAACAGGGAAATGCCCAGCCCCAGCATTTT.